The clone carrying this T cell receptor beta chain has just a few counts. The antigen is unknown. CDR1 is SGHRS, CDR2 YFSETQ, per germline. This CDR3 comprises 15 residues. V dropped 2 bases and J dropped 5 bases, with 14 bases sitting between them. These data come from a study of breast tumors, draining lymph nodes, adjacent tissues. TCRdb reprocessed the multiplex PCR reads via MiXCR and lists one record per CDR3 protein. In the table there are approximately 190,000 distinct CDR3 sequences, around 33% of which are singletons. The lymph nodes were axillary draining lymph nodes from breast cancer patients. Notes on the study in general: Tumor repertoires ranked between lymph nodes and nontumor tissue in diversity, with V and J gene preferences. The lymph node origin of tumor T cells was framed as consistent with a hypothesis, not demonstrated. Compared with basal-like, luminal-like tumors shared significantly more repertoire with nontumor tissue.

What was sequenced was axillary lymph node tissue. The TCR comes from a female donor with breast cancer. Some clones in this sample may be carry-over from other donors' samples. The gene calls are TRBV5-1 and TRBJ2-4; possibly TRBD1 for D (5 bases). Here the CDR3 DNA reads TGCGCCAGCAGCTTAAGGGGCGACGGAGAAAACATTCAGTACTTC. Translating gives CASSLRGDGENIQYF. Complete variable domain (other parts from reference TRBV5-1 and TRBJ2-4): KAGVTQTPRYLIKTRGQQVTLSCSPISGHRSVSWYQQTPGQGLQFLFEYFSETQRNKGNFPGRFSGRQFSNSRSEMNVSTLELGDSALYLCASSLRGDGENIQYFGAGTRLSVL.